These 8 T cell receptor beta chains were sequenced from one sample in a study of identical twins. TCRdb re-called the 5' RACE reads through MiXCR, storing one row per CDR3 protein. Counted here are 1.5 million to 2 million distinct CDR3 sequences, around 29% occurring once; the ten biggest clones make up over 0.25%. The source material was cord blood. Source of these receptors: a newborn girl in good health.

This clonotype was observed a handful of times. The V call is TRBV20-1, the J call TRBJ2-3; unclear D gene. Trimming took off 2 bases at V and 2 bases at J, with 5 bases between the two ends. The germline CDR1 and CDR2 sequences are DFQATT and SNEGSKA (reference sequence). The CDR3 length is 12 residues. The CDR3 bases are TGCAGTGCTAGAAAAAACACAGATACGCAGTATTTT. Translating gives CSARKNTDTQYF.

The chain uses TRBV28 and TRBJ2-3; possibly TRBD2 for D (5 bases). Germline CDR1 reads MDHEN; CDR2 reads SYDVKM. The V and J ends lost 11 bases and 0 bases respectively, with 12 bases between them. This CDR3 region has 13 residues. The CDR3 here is CALGSASTDTQYF. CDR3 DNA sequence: TGTGCCTTGGGTAGCGCTAGCACAGATACGCAGTATTTT.

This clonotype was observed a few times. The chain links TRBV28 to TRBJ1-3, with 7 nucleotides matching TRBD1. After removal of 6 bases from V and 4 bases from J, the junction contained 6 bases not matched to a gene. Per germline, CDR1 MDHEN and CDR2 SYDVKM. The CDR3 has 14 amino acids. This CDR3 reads CASRSDRVGNTIYF. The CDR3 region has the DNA TGTGCCAGCAGGTCCGACAGGGTCGGAAACACCATATATTTT.

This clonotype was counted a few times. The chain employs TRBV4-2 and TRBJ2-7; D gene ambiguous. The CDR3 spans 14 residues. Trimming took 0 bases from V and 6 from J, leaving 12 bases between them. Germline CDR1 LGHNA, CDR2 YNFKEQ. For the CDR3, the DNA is TGTGCCAGCAGCCAAGATCTAGTCGACGGCGAGCAGTACTTC. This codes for CASSQDLVDGEQYF.

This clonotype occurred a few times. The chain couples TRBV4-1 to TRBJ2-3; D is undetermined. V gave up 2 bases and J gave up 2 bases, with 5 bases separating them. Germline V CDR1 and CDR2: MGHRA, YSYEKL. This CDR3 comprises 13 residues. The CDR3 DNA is TGCGCCAGCAGCCAAAAGGACACAGATACGCAGTATTTT. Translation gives CASSQKDTDTQYF.

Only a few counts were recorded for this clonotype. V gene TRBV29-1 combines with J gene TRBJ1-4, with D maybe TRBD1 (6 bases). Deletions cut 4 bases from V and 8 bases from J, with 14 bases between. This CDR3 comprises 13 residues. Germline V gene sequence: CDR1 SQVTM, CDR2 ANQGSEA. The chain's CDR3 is CSVGQARGEKLFF. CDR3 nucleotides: TGCAGCGTTGGACAGGCGCGAGGGGAAAAACTGTTTTTT.

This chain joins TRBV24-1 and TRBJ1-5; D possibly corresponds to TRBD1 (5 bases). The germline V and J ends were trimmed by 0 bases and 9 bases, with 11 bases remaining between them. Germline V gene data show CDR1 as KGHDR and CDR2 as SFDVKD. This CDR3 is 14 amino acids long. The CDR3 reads CATSDLDSGGPQHF. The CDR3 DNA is TGTGCCACCAGTGATTTGGACAGCGGGGGGCCCCAGCATTTT.

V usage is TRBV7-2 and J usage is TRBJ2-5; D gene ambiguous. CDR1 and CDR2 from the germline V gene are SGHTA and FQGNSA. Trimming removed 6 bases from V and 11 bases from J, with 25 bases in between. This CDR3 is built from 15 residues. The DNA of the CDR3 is TGTGCCAGCAGTTCCGGGTCCTTACCCTACAATGAGCAGTACTTC. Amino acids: CASSSGSLPYNEQYF.